The rows below give T cell receptor beta chains drawn from one sample of a study of blood T cell repertoires in COVID-19. TCRdb keeps only in-frame clones here, not all; method: immunoSEQ multiplex PCR. Of approximately 180,000 clones in the sample, approximately 90% were seen once. Sequencing was done on a sample of peripheral blood. The origin of the receptors is a man aged 45-65 years with acute or convalescent COVID-19. Each CDR3 is given with its conserved first and last residue. A D gene is named only where the DNA matches it firmly. Rows may omit the clone size; those that give it use once, few, many or a size class.

D: -; V: TRBV9; size: -; CDR3: CASSPGVTGELFF
D: TRBD1; V: TRBV7-6; size: -; CDR3: CASSSPGTGVVKTQYF
D: TRBD1; V: TRBV7-2; size: -; CDR3: CASSLGRGTGDGYTF
D: -; V: TRBV28; size: -; CDR3: CASSRGGSGNTIYF
D: -; V: TRBV7-9; size: -; CDR3: CASSLAEGSSGNTIYF
D: -; V: TRBV7-9; size: -; CDR3: CASSHSLQVPNTEAFF
D: TRBD1; V: TRBV11-2; size: -; CDR3: CASSLVGTGYTEAFF
D: -; V: TRBV11-2; size: -; CDR3: CASSSFNEQFF
D: -; V: TRBV7-2; size: -; CDR3: CASSFTRRGKETQYF
D: -; V: TRBV28; size: few; CDR3: CASSLSGGTSSEQYF
D: TRBD1; V: TRBV12-3/TRBV12-4; size: -; CDR3: CASRQGINTEAFF
D: -; V: TRBV6-5; size: -; CDR3: CASTLRGDYNSPLHF
D: TRBD1; V: TRBV10-3; size: -; CDR3: CAISESSRGVQPQHF
D: TRBD2; V: TRBV5-1; size: -; CDR3: CASSWTSGTDTQYF
D: TRBD1; V: TRBV18; size: -; CDR3: CASSIDRVRDYGYTF
D: TRBD1; V: TRBV11-2; size: once; CDR3: CASNVDRGHNEQFF
D: TRBD2; V: TRBV6-5; size: once; CDR3: CASSTGTSNEQYF
D: -; V: TRBV4-2; size: -; CDR3: CASSQAQVPNTGELFF
D: -; V: TRBV30; size: -; CDR3: CAWSGTLISTDTQYF
D: TRBD2; V: TRBV28; size: -; CDR3: CASSSHSGRAYNEQFF
D: -; V: TRBV7-3; size: -; CDR3: CASSLGAQPQETQYF
D: TRBD2; V: TRBV6-4; size: -; CDR3: CASSDARGDYEQYF
D: -; V: TRBV7-9; size: -; CDR3: CASSLVGRTIYNEQFF
D: TRBD1; V: TRBV6-5; size: -; CDR3: CASSNRDSYYYGYTF
D: TRBD2; V: TRBV6-1; size: -; CDR3: CASSVSSGASYNEQFF
D: -; V: TRBV29-1; size: -; CDR3: CSVEDRRGAKVAFF
D: -; V: TRBV3-1/TRBV3-2; size: -; CDR3: CASSIRQGTDTQYF
D: -; V: TRBV11-2; size: -; CDR3: CASSLGPGANEKLFF